This TCR beta chain was documented in a study of control samples from healthy donors and cancer patients. Turning to this clone: Germline is not matched at one junction end, which may reflect a read error.

Germline CDR1 reads SGHRS; CDR2 reads YFSETQ. The length of the CDR3 is 16 residues. Assay used: immunoSEQ multiplex PCR; TCRdb lists only in-frame clones, some missing. The sample consists of 100,000 to 150,000 clones, over 80% of them appearing once. This TCR was recovered from a man aged 80 or over with head and neck cancer. Sequencing used PBMCs. V gene TRBV5-1 combines with J gene TRBJ2-7; D possibly matches TRBD1 or TRBD2 (5 bases each). CDR3 sequence reads: CASSLVPGAVPYGQYF. The CDR3 DNA sequence: TGCGCCAGCAGCTTGGTTCCCGGGGCAGTACCCTACGGGCAGTACTTC.